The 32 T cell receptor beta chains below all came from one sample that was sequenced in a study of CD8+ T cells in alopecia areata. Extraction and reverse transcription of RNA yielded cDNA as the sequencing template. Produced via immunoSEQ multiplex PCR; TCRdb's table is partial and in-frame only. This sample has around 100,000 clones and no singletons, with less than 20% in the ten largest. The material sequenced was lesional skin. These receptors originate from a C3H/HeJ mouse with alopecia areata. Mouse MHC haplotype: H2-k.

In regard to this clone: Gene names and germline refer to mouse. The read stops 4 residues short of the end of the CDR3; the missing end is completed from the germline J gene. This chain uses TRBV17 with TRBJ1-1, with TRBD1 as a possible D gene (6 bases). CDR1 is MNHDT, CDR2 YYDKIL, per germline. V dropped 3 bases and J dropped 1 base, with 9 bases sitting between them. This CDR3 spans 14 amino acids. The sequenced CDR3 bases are TGTGCTAGCAGTAGGAGGGGGATAAACACA. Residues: CASSRRGINT. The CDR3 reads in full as CASSRRGINTEVFF.

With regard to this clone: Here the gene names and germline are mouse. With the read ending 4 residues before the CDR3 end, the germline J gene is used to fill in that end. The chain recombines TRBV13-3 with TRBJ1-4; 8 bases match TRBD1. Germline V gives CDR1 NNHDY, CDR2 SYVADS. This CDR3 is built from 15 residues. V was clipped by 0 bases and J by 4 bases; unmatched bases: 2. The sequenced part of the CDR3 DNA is TGTGCCAGCAGTGATGAGGACAGGGACAACGAA. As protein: CASSDEDRDNE. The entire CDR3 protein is CASSDEDRDNERLFF.

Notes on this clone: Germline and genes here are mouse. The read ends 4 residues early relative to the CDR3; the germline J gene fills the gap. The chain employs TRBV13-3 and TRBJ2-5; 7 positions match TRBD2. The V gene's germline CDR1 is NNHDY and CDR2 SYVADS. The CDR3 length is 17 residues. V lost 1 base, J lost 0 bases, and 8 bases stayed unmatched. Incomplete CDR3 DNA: TGTGCCAGCAGTGATAAGGCTGGGGGATATAACCAAGAC. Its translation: CASSDKAGGYNQD. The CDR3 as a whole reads CASSDKAGGYNQDTQYF.

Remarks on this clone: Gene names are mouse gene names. The CDR3 here is CASSAGTGEAETLYF. The DNA read from the CDR3 is TGTGCCAGCAGTGCCGGGACTGGGGAGGCAGAA. The rearrangement joins TRBV19 to TRBJ2-3; 10 positions match TRBD2. The read ends 4 residues early relative to the CDR3; the germline J gene fills the gap. Germline CDR1 FNHDT, CDR2 SITEND (reference sequence). J was trimmed by 3 bases and V by 4 bases; bases with no gene match: 5. This CDR3 comprises 15 residues. The full variable domain, with the rest looked up from reference TRBV19 and TRBJ2-3, is GGIITQTPKFLIGQEGQKLTLKCQQNFNHDTMYWYRQDSGKGLRLIYYSITENDLQKGDLSEGYDASREKKSSFSLTVTSAQKNEMAVFLCASSAGTGEAETLYFGSGTRLTVL.

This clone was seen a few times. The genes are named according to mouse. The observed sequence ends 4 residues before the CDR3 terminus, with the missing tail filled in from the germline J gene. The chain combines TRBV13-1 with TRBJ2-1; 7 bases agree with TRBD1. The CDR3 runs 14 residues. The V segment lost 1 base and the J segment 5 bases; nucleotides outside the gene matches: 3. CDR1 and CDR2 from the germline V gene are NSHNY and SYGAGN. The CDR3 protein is CASSDMGQNAEQFF. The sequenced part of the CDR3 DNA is TGTGCCAGCAGTGATATGGGACAGAATGCT.

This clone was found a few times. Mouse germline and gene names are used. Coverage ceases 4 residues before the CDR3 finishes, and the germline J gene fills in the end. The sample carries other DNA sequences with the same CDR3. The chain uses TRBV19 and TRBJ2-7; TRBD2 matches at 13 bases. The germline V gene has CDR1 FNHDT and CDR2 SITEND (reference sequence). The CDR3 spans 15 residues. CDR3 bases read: TGTGCCAGCAGTATGCGGGACTGGGGGGGTTAT. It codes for CASSMRDWGGY. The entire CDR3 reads CASSMRDWGGYEQYF.

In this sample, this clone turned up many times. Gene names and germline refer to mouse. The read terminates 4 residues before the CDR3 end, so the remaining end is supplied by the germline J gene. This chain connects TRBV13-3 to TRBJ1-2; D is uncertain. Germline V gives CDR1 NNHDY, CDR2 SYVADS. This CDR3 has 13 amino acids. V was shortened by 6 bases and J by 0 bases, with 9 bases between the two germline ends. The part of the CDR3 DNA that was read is TGTGCCAGCACAGGCAATTCAAACTCC. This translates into CASTGNSNS. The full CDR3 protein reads CASTGNSNSDYTF.

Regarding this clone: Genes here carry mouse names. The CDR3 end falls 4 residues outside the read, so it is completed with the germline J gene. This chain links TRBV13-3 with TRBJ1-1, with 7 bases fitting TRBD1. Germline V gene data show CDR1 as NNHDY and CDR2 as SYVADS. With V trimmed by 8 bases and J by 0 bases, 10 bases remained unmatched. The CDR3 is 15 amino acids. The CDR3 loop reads CASKSLGQSNTEVFF. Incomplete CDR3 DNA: TGTGCCAGTAAATCCCTGGGACAGTCAAACACA.

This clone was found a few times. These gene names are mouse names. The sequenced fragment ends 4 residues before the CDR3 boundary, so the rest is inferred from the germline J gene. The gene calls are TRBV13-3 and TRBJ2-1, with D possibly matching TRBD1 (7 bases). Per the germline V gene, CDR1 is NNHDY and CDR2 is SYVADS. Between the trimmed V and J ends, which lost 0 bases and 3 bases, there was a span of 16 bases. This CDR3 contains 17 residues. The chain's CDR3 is CASSDAKGAGGYAEQFF. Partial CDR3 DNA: TGTGCCAGCAGTGATGCAAAGGGGGCAGGGGGCTATGCT.

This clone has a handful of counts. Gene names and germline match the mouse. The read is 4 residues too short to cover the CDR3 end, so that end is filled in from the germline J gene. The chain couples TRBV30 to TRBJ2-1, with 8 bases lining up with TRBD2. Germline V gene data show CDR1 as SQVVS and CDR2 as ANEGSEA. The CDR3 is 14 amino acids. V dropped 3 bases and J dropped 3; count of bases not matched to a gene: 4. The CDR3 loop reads CSSRVLGVYAEQFF. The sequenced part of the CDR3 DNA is TGTAGTTCTAGGGTACTGGGGGTCTATGCT.

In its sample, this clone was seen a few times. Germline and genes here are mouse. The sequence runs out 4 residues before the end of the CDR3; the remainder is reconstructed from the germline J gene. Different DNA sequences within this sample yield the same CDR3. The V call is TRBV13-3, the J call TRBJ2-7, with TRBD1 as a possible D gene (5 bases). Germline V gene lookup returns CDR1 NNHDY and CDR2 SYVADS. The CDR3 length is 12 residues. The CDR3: CASSSTGYEQYF. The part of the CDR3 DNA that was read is TGTGCCAGCAGTTCTACAGGTTAT.

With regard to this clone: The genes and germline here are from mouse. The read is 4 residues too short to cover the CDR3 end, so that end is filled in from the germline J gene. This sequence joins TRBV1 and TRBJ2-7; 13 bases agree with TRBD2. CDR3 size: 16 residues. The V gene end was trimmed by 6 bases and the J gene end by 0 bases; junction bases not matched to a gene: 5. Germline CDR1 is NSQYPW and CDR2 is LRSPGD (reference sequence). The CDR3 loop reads CTCRRGTGGDSYEQYF. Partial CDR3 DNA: TGCACCTGCAGGAGAGGGACTGGGGGGGACTCCTAT. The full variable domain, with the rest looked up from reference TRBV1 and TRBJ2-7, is VTLLEQNPRWRLVPRGQAVNLRCILKNSQYPWMSWYQQDLQKQLQWLFTLRSPGDKEVKSLPGADYLATRVTDTELRLQVANMSQGRTLYCTCRRGTGGDSYEQYFGPGTRLTVL.

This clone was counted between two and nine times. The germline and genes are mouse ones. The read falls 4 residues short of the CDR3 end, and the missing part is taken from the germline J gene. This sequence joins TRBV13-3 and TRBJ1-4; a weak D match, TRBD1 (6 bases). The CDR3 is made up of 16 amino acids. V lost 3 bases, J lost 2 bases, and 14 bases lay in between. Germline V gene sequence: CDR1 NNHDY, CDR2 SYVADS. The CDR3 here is CASSVLPGQSNERLFF. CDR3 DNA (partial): TGTGCCAGCAGTGTCCTTCCGGGACAATCCAACGAA.

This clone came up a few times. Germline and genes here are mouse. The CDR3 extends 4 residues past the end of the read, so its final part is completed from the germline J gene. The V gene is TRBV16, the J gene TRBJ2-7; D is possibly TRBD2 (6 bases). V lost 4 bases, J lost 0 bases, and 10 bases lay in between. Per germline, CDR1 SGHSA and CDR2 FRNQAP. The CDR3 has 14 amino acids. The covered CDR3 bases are TGTGCAAGCAGCTCGACTGGCCCCTCCTAT. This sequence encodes CASSSTGPSY. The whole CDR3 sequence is CASSSTGPSYEQYF.

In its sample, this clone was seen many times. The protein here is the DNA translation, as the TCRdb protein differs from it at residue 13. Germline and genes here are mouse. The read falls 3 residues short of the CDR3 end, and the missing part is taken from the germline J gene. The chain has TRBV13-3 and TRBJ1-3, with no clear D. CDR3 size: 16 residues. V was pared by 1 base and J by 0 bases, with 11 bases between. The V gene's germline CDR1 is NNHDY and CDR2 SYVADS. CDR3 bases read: TGTGCCAGCAGTGATAGGTCATCATCTTCTGGAAATACG. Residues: CASSDRSSSSGNT. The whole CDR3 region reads CASSDRSSSSGNTLYF.

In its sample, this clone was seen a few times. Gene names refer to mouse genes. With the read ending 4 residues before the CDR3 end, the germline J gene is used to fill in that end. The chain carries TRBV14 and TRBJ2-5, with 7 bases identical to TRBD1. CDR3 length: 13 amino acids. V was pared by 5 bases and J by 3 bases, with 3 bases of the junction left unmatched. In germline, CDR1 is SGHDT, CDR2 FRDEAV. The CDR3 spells CASRGTAQDTQYF. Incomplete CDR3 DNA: TGTGCCAGCAGAGGGACAGCACAAGAC.

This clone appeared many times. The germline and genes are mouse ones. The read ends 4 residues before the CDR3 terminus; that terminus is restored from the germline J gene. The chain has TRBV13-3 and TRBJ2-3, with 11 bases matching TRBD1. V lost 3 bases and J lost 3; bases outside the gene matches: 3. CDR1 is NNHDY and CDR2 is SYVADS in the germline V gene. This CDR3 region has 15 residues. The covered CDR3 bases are TGTGCCAGCAGTGGGACAGGGGGCTGGGCAGAA. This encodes CASSGTGGWAE. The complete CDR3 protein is CASSGTGGWAETLYF.

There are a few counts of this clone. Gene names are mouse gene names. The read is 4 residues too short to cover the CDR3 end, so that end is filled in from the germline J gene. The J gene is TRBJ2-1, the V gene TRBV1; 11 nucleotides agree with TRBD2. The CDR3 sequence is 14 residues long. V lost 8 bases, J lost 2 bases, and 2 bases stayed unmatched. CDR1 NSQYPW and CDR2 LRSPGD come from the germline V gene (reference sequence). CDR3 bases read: TGCACCTGCTCGGGACTGGGGGACTATGCT. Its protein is CTCSGLGDYA. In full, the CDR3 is CTCSGLGDYAEQFF. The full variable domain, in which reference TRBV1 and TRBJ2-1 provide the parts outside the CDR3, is VTLLEQNPRWRLVPRGQAVNLRCILKNSQYPWMSWYQQDLQKQLQWLFTLRSPGDKEVKSLPGADYLATRVTDTELRLQVANMSQGRTLYCTCSGLGDYAEQFFGPGTRLTVL.

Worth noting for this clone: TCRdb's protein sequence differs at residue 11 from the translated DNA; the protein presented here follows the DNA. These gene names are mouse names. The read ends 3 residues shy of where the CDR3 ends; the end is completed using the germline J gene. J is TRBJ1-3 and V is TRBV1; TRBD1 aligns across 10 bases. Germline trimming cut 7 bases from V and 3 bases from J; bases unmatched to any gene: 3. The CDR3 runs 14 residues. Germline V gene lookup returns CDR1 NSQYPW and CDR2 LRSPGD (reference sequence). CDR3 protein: CTCKGTGDGNTLYF. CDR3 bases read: TGCACCTGCAAAGGGACAGGGGATGGAAATACG.

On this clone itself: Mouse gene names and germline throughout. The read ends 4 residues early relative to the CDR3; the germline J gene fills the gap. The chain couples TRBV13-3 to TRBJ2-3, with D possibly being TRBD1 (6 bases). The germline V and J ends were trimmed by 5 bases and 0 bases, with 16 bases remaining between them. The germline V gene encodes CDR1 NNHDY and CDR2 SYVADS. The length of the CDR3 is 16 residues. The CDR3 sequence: CASRPSGTTSAETLYF. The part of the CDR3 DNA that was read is TGTGCCAGCAGACCCTCCGGGACAACTAGTGCAGAA.

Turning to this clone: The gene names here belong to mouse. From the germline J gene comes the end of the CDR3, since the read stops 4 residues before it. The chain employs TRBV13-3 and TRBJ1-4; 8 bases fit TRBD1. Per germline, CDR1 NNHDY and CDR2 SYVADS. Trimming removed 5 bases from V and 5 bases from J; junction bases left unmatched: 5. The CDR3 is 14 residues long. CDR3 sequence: CASSPGQGNERLFF. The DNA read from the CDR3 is TGTGCCAGCAGCCCCGGACAGGGAAACGAA. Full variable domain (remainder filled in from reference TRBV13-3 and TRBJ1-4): EAAVTQSPRSKVAVTGGKVTLSCHQTNNHDYMYWYRQDTGHGLRLIHYSYVADSTEKGDIPDGYKASRPSQENFSLILELASLSQTAVYFCASSPGQGNERLFFGHGTKLSVL.

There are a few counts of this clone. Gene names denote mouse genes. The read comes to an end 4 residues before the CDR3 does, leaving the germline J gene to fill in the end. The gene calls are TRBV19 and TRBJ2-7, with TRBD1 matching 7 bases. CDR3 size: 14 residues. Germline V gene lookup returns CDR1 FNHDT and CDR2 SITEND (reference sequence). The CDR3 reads CASSIAGTAYEQYF. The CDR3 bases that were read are TGTGCCAGCAGTATAGCTGGGACAGCATAT.

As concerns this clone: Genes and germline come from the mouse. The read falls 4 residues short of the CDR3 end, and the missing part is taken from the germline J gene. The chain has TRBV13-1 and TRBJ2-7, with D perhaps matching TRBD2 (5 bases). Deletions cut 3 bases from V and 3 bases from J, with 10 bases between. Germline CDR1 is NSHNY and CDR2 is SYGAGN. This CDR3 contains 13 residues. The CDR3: CASSGTLGYEQYF. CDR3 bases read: TGTGCCAGCAGTGGGACTTTGGGCTAT.

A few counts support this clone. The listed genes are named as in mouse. The CDR3 sequence is CASRGTGKYEQYF. The CDR3 bases that were read are TGTGCCAGCAGGGGGACTGGAAAATAT. This chain links TRBV13-3 with TRBJ2-7; 8 bases fit TRBD2. The sequenced fragment ends 4 residues before the CDR3 boundary, so the rest is inferred from the germline J gene. Per the germline V gene, CDR1 is NNHDY and CDR2 is SYVADS. The CDR3 runs to 13 residues.

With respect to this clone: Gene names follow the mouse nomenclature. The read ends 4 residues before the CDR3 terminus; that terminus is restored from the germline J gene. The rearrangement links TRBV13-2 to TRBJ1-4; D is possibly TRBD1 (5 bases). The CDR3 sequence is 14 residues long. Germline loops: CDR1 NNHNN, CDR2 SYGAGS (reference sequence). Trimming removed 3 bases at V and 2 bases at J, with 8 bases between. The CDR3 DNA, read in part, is TGTGCCAGCGGTGCCAGGACATCCAACGAA. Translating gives CASGARTSNE. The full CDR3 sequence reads CASGARTSNERLFF.

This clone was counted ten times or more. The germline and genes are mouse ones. The CDR3 loop is CASSRTGGSSYEQYF. CDR3 bases read: TGTGCCAGCAGTCGGACTGGGGGCAGCTCCTAT. V and J are TRBV13-3 and TRBJ2-7, with 10 positions matching TRBD2. The read gets to within 4 residues of the CDR3 end, and the germline J gene fills in the rest. The CDR3 length is 15 residues. V gave up 4 bases and J gave up 0 bases; unmatched junction bases: 4. Germline V gene lookup returns CDR1 NNHDY and CDR2 SYVADS.

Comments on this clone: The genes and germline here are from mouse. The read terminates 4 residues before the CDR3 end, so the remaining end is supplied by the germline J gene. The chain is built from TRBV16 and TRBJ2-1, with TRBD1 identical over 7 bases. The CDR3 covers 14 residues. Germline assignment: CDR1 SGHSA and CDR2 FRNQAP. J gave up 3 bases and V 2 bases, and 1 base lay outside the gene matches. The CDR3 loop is CASSLSGGYAEQFF. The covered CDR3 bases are TGTGCAAGCAGCTTATCAGGGGGCTATGCT.

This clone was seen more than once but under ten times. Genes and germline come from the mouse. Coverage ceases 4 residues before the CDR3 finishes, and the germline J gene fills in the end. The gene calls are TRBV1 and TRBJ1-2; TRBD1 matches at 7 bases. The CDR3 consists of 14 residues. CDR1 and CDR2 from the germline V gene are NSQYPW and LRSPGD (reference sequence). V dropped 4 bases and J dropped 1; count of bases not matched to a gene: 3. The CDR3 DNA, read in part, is TGCACCTGCAGTGGGGACAGACGAAACTCC. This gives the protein CTCSGDRRNS. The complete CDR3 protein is CTCSGDRRNSDYTF.

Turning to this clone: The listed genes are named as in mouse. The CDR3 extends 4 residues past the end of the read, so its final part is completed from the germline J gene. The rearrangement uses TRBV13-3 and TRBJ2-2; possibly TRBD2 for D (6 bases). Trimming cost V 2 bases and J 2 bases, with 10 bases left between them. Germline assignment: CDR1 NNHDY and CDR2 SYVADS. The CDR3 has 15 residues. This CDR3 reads CASSDGGSNTGQLYF. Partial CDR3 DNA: TGTGCCAGCAGTGACGGGGGGAGCAACACCGGG. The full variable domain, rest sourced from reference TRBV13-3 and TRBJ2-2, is EAAVTQSPRSKVAVTGGKVTLSCHQTNNHDYMYWYRQDTGHGLRLIHYSYVADSTEKGDIPDGYKASRPSQENFSLILELASLSQTAVYFCASSDGGSNTGQLYFGEGSKLTVL.

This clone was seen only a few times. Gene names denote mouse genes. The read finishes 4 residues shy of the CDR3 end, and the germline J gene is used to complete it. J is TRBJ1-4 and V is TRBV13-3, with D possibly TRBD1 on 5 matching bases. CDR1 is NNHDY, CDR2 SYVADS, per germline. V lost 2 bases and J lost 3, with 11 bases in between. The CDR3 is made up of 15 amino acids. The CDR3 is CASSDPQGPNERLFF. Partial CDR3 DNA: TGTGCCAGCAGTGACCCCCAGGGCCCCAACGAA.

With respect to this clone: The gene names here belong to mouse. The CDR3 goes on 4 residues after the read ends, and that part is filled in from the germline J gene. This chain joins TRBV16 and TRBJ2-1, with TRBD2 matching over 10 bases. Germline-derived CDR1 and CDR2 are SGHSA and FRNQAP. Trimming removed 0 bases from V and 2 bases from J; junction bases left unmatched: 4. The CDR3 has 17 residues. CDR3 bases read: TGTGCAAGCAGCTTAGATAAGACTGGGGGGTACTATGCT. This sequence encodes CASSLDKTGGYYA. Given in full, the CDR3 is CASSLDKTGGYYAEQFF.

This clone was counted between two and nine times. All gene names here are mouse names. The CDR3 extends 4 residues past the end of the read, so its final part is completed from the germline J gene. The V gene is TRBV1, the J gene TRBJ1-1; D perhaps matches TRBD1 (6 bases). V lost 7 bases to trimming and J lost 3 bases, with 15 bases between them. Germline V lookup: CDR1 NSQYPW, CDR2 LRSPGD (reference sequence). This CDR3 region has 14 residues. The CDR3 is CTCTPGGADTEVFF. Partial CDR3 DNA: TGCACCTGCACCCCCGGGGGGGCGGACACA.